Here is one TCR beta chain with its context. Antigen: not known. Looked up from germline, CDR1 is SEHNR and CDR2 is FQNEAQ (reference sequence). V lost 5 bases to trimming and J lost 5 bases; unmatched junction nucleotides: 6. The CDR3 contains 14 residues. Using immunoSEQ multiplex PCR, the repertoire was profiled, and TCRdb retains in-frame clones only, with some absent. Of approximately 23,000 clones in the sample, 70% to 90% were seen once. The data originate from a study of T cells in narcolepsy. Points from the study as a whole: In some patient and control memory CD4+ samples, autoreactive clones were absent.

The chain recombines TRBV7-9 with TRBJ2-7; 10 nucleotides align to TRBD1. Material: memory (CD45RA-) CD4+ T cells from blood. This TCR was recovered from a human donor in good health. CDR3 nucleotide sequence: TGTGCCAGCAGCCGTGGGGACAGGGGAAACGAGCAGTACTTC. This translates into CASSRGDRGNEQYF.